This T cell receptor beta chain was captured by sequencing in a study of neurological immune-mediated disorders. The cDNA was produced through 5'RACE with 10-nucleotide random UMIs. Every sequencing run drew on 15-18 subjects and yielded over 180 million TCR-beta sequences. TCRdb re-analysed the 5' RACE reads in MiXCR, keeping a single row per CDR3 protein. The data hold around 100,000 distinct CDR3 sequences, with about 10% observed a single time. The sample's time point: longitudinal time-point 3. The unsorted libraries were produced from 2 million PBMCs held at -80 C. About this clonotype itself: The junction differs from germline at one of its ends, possibly a read error.

This CDR3 comprises 13 residues. Germline CDR1 SGHRS, CDR2 YFSETQ. The J gene is TRBJ1-5, the V gene TRBV5-1; TRBD1 matches 7 bases. This TCR came from a female donor with HTLV-1-associated myelopathy (HAM/TSP). Material: PBMCs. The CDR3 reads CASSFDRDQPKHF. The CDR3 DNA follows: TGCGCCAGCAGCTTTGACAGGGATCAGCCCAAGCATTTT. Looking up the rest from reference TRBV5-1 and TRBJ1-5 gives the full variable domain: KAGVTQTPRYLIKTRGQQVTLSCSPISGHRSVSWYQQTPGQGLQFLFEYFSETQRNKGNFPGRFSGRQFSNSRSEMNVSTLELGDSALYLCASSFDRDQPKHFGDGTRLSIL.